These 18 T cell receptor beta chains were sequenced from one sample in a study of blood T cells in healthy people across ages. Primed by a sample-barcoded 5' primer and a J-beta primer mix, a second PCR proceeded for 7 to 11 cycles. TCRdb itself ran the 5' RACE reads through MiXCR, one entry per CDR3 protein. Of about 1.1 million distinct CDR3 sequences listed, 35% to 40% are singletons. Sample: blood. Source of these receptors: a man between 18 and 35 years old in good health.

This clonotype was detected only a few times. DNA for the CDR3: TGCAGCGTGGAGCATAGCGGGGGTGCCACAGATACGCAGTATTTT. As protein: CSVEHSGGATDTQYF. The chain combines TRBV29-1 with TRBJ2-3, with TRBD2 matching over 9 bases. Trimming removed 6 bases from V and 2 bases from J; junction bases left unmatched: 9. The CDR3 spans 15 residues. CDR1 and CDR2 (germline): SQVTM, ANQGSEA.

The chain combines TRBV21-1 with TRBJ2-5. TRBV21-1 is given as a pseudogene. The CDR3 runs to 13 residues. Here the CDR3 reads CAMTASHAETQYF. Here the CDR3 DNA reads TGTGCCATGACAGCCTCACATGCAGAGACCCAGTACTTC.

In this sample, this clonotype turned up a few times. The rearrangement joins TRBV4-3 to TRBJ2-3, with D unclear. This CDR3 contains 15 residues. The V gene's germline CDR1 is LGHNA and CDR2 YSLEER. Trimming shortened V by 1 base and J by 2 bases, and 10 bases separated the two germline ends. Written as DNA, the CDR3 is TGCGCCAGCAGCCAAGGGCGGTTGAACACAGATACGCAGTATTTT. Its translation: CASSQGRLNTDTQYF.

The chain employs TRBV27 and TRBJ1-6, with unresolved D. V was clipped by 1 base and J by 6 bases, with 4 bases between them. CDR1 MNHEY and CDR2 SMNVEV come from the germline V gene (reference sequence). This CDR3 has 13 amino acids. The CDR3 DNA is TGTGCCAGCAGTTTATACGGTAATTCACCCCTCCACTTT. Translated: CASSLYGNSPLHF.

This clonotype has just a few counts. The DNA of the CDR3 is TGTGCCAGCATGCCGGAGTCCAGGGGGTTCACAGATACGCAGTATTTT. This sequence encodes CASMPESRGFTDTQYF. The J gene is TRBJ2-3, the V gene TRBV5-4, with 7 bases lining up with TRBD1. Germline trimming cut 6 bases from V and 2 bases from J; bases unmatched to any gene: 12. The germline V gene has CDR1 SGHNT and CDR2 YYREEE (reference sequence). This CDR3 has 16 residues.

On this clonotype: One junction end does not reproduce the germline sequence, and a read error may be involved. CDR3 in DNA: TGTGCCATCAGTGACGCAGGGGCCGGGGCCGACGTCCTGACTTTC. As protein: CAISDAGAGADVLTF. This chain links TRBV10-3 with TRBJ2-6, with TRBD1 as a possible D gene (6 bases). This CDR3 has 15 amino acids. Germline V gene lookup returns CDR1 ENHRY and CDR2 SYGVKD.

The chain employs TRBV2 and TRBJ2-5, with D tentatively TRBD1 (6 bases). Germline V gene sequence: CDR1 SNHLY, CDR2 FYNNEI. The CDR3 spans 13 residues. Trimming stripped 7 bases from V and 11 bases from J, with 20 bases between. CDR3: CASTRTAPNEQYF. CDR3 DNA: TGTGCCAGCACTCGGACAGCACCCAATGAGCAGTACTTC.

This clonotype appeared once. The gene calls are TRBV20-1 and TRBJ2-4; no reliable D call. The J call could be wrong; TRBJ2-5 is a better fit for the DNA end. The germline V gene has CDR1 DFQATT and CDR2 SNEGSKA (reference sequence). The length of the CDR3 is 16 residues. This CDR3 reads CSARDQARPSQETQYF. In DNA form, the CDR3 reads TGCAGTGCTAGAGATCAAGCCAGGCCCAGTCAAGAGACCCAGTACTTC.

The chain couples TRBV28 to TRBJ1-1; D gene unclear. The germline V gene encodes CDR1 MDHEN and CDR2 SYDVKM. V was cut by 1 base and J by 7 bases, with 4 bases left in between. The CDR3 spans 11 residues. CDR3 coding DNA: TGTGCCAGCAGTTTATCACTTGAAGCTTTCTTT. Amino acid sequence: CASSLSLEAFF.

This clonotype occurred a few times. The chain carries TRBV15 and TRBJ2-7, with unresolved D. TRBJ2-5 matches the DNA end more closely, so the J call is doubtful. The CDR3 has 15 amino acids. The V gene's germline CDR1 is LNHNV and CDR2 YYDKDF (reference sequence). The CDR3: CATSRDSMIQETQYF. The CDR3 DNA reads as TGTGCCACCAGCAGAGATTCGATGATTCAAGAGACCCAGTACTTC.

The chain employs TRBV3-1 and TRBJ2-1; D may be TRBD2 (6 bases). The CDR3 spans 15 residues. V dropped 0 bases and J dropped 4 bases, with 10 bases sitting between them. From germline, CDR1 is LGHDT and CDR2 YNNKEL (reference sequence). CDR3 region: CASSQEGGEYNEQFF. The DNA for the CDR3 is TGTGCCAGCAGCCAAGAGGGCGGGGAGTACAATGAGCAGTTCTTC.

This clonotype came up a few times. This rearrangement joins TRBV11-1 to TRBJ2-1, with D perhaps matching TRBD2 (5 bases). Trimming took off 5 bases at V and 7 bases at J, with 24 bases between the two ends. The CDR3 spans 17 residues. CDR1 is SGHAT, CDR2 FQDESV, per germline (reference sequence). DNA of the CDR3: TGTGCCAGCAGCCACTCTCCCCCCAACCGGGGATTGAATGAGCAGTTCTTC. Amino acid sequence: CASSHSPPNRGLNEQFF.

This clonotype occurred a few times. The chain employs TRBV6-2 or TRBV6-3 and TRBJ2-7, with D perhaps matching TRBD1 or TRBD2 (5 bases each). V lost 3 bases to trimming and J lost 4 bases, with 13 bases between them. From germline, CDR1 is MNHEY and CDR2 SVGEGT. This CDR3 spans 14 amino acids. The CDR3 here is CASSYEGTFYEQYF. CDR3 coding DNA: TGTGCCAGCAGTTATGAGGGGACGTTTTACGAGCAGTACTTC.

This rearrangement joins TRBV12-3 or TRBV12-4 to TRBJ2-7; no clear D gene. CDR3 length equals 16 residues. Trimming took 3 bases from V and 8 from J, leaving 23 bases between them. The CDR3 spells CASSFGSGQTVQKQYF. CDR3 nucleotides: TGTGCCAGCAGTTTTGGTTCCGGGCAGACCGTACAGAAGCAGTACTTC.

The genes are TRBV10-3 and TRBJ1-1; no reliable D call. The V end lost 6 bases, the J end lost 3 bases, and 11 bases lay between the germline ends. Germline loops: CDR1 ENHRY, CDR2 SYGVKD. The length of the CDR3 is 13 residues. CDR3: CAIRVDGHTEAFF. Written as DNA, the CDR3 is TGTGCCATCAGGGTCGACGGGCACACTGAAGCTTTCTTT.

This clonotype was seen only a few times. The chain couples TRBV27 to TRBJ1-5, with D possibly matching TRBD1 (5 bases). Per germline, CDR1 MNHEY and CDR2 SMNVEV (reference sequence). This CDR3 comprises 13 residues. The ends were cut back, 3 bases at V and 14 bases at J, with 17 bases in the middle. CDR3 region: CASSLGPASPKHF. CDR3 coding DNA: TGTGCCAGCAGTTTGGGACCGGCGTCCCCGAAGCATTTT.

The chain carries TRBV7-9 and TRBJ2-6; D is undetermined. This CDR3 contains 12 residues. Trimming cost V 1 base and J 10 bases, with 5 bases left between them. Germline V gene data show CDR1 as SEHNR and CDR2 as FQNEAQ (reference sequence). The CDR3 DNA reads TGTGCCAGCAGCTTAGAAGCAAACGTCCTGACTTTC. Translated, it gives CASSLEANVLTF.

V is TRBV6-5 and J is TRBJ2-1; 7 positions agree with TRBD2. Germline lookup yields CDR1 MNHEY and CDR2 SVGAGI. The V segment lost 2 bases and the J segment 10 bases; nucleotides outside the gene matches: 2. CDR3 length: 12 residues. CDR3: CASSYGGEEQFF. CDR3 DNA: TGTGCCAGCAGTTACGGGGGGGAAGAGCAGTTCTTC.